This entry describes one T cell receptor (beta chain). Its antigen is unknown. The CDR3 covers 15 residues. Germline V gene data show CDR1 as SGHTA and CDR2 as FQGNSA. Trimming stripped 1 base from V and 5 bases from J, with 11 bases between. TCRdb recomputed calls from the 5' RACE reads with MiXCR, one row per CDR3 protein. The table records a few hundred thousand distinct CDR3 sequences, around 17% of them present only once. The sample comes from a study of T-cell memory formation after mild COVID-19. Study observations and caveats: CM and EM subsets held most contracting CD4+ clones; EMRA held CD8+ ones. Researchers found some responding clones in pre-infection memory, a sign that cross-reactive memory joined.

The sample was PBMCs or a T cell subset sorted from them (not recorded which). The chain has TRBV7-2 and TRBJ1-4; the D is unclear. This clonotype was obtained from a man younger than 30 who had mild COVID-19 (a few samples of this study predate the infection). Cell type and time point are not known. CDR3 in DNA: TGTGCCAGCAGCTTAGTACACGGAATGAATGAAAAACTGTTTTTT. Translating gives CASSLVHGMNEKLFF.